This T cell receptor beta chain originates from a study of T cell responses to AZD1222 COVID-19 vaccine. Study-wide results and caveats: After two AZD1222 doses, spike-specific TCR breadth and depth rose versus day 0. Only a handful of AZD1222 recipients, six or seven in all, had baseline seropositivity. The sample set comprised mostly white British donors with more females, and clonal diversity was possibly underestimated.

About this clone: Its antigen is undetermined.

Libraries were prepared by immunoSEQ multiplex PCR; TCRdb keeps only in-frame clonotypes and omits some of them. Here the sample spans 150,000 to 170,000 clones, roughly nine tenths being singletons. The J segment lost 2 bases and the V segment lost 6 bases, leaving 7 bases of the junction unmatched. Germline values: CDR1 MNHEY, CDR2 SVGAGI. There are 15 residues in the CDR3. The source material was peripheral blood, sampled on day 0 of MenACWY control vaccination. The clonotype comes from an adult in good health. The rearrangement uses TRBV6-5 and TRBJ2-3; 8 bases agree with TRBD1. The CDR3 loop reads CASRRDRGITDTQYF. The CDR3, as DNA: TGTGCCAGCAGAAGAGACAGGGGTATCACAGATACGCAGTATTTT.